The clone carrying this T cell receptor (beta chain) was counted once. The data originate from a study of blood T cell repertoires in COVID-19. Study overall: Sources were T cells, B-cell-depleted T cells, or PBMCs; the material itself was cDNA or gDNA.

Looked up from germline, CDR1 is LNHDA and CDR2 is SQIVND (reference sequence). V was shortened by 7 bases and J by 1 base, with 7 bases between the two germline ends. The CDR3 extends over 12 amino acids. Here immunoSEQ multiplex PCR was the method, and the copy in TCRdb shows in-frame clones only, minus some. The table lists about 280,000 clones, 88% of them singletons. The rearrangement links TRBV19 to TRBJ1-1; D is uncertain. The clonotype was recovered from a man aged 18 to 30 with active or convalescent COVID-19. The sequenced sample was peripheral blood. The CDR3 spells CASIHGNTEAFF. The CDR3 nucleotides are TGTGCCAGTATTCACGGGAACACTGAAGCTTTCTTT.